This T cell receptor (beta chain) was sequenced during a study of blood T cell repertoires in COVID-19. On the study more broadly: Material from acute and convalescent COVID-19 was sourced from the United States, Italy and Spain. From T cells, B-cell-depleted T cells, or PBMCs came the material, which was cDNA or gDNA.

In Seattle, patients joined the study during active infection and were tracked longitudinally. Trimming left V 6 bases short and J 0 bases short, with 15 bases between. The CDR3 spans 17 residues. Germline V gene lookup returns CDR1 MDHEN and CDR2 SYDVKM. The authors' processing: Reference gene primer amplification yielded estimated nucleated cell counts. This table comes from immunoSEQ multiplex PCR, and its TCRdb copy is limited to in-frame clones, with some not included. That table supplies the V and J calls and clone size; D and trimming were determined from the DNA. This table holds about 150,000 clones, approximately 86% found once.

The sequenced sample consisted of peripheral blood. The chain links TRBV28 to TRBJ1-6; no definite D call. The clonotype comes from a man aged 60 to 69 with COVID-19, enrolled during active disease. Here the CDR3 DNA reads TGTGCCAGCAGGGCCCTGGGCGTGAGCTCCTATAATTCACCCCTCCACTTT. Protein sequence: CASRALGVSSYNSPLHF. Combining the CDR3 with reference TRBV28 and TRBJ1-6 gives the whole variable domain DVKVTQSSRYLVKRTGEKVFLECVQDMDHENMFWYRQDPGLGLRLIYFSYDVKMKEKGDIPEGYSVSREKKERFSLILESASTNQTSMYLCASRALGVSSYNSPLHFGNGTRLTVT.